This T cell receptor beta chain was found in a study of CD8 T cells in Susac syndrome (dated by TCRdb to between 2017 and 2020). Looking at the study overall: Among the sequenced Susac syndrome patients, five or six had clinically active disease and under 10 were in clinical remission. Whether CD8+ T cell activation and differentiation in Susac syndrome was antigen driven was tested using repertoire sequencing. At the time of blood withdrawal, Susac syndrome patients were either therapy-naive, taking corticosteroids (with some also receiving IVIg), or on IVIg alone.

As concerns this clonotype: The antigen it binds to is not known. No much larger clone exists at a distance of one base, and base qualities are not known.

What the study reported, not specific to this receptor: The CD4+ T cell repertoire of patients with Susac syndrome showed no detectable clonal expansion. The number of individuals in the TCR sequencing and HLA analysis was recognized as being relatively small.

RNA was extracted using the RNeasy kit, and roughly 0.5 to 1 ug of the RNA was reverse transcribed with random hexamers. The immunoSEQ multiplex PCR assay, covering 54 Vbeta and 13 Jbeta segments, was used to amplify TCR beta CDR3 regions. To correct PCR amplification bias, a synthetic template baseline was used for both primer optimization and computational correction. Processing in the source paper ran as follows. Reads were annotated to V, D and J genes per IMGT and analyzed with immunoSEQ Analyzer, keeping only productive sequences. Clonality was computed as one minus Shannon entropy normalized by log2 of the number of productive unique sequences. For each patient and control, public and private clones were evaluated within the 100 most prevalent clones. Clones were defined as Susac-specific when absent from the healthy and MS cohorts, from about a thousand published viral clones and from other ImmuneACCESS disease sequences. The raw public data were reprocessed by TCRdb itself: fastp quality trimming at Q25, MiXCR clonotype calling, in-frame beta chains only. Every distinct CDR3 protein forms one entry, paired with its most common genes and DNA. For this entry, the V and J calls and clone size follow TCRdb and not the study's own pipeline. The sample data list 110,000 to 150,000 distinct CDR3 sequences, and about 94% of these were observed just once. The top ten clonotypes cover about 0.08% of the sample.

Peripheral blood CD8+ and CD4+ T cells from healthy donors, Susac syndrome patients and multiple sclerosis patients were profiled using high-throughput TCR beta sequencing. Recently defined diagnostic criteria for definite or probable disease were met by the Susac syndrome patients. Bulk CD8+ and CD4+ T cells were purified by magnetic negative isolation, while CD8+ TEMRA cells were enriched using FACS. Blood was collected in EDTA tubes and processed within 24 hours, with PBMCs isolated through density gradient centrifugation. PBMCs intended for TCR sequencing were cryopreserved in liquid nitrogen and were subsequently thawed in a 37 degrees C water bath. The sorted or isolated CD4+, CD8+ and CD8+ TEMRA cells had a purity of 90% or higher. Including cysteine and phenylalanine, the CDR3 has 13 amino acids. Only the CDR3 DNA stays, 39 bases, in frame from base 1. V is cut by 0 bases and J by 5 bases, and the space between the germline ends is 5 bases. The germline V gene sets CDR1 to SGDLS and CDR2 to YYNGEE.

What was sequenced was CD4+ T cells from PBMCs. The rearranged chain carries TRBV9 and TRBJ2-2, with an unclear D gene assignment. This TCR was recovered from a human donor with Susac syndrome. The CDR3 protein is CASSVGVTGELFF. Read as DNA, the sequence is TGTGCCAGCAGCGTAGGGGTAACCGGGGAGCTGTTTTTT.